A selection of T cell receptor beta chains follows, all from one sample in a study of shared clonotypes between healthy human individuals. The protocol was immunoSEQ multiplex PCR, while the TCRdb copy is restricted to in-frame clones and leaves out a portion. The top ten hold 0.1% to 0.15% of the sample, which has around 2.3 million clones, 95% seen once. The sample was naive CD4+ T cells sorted from blood. Receptors originate from a man aged 18 to 29 in good health. CDR3s include the opening cysteine and the closing phenylalanine or tryptophan. A D gene is named only where the DNA matches it firmly. The size of a clone is reported for some rows only, either as once, few or many, or as a class for expanded clones.

j_call: TRBJ1-2; v_call: TRBV28; cdr3_length: 14; d_call: NA; clone_size: NA; cdr3_nt: TGTGCCAGCAGGACGGTCTACGGGGAGGGAAGCTACACCTTC; cdr3_aa: CASRTVYGEGSYTF
j_call: TRBJ1-1; v_call: TRBV5-1; cdr3_length: 13; d_call: NA; clone_size: NA; cdr3_nt: TGCGCCAGCAGCCCGCAGATGAACACTGAAGCTTTCTTT; cdr3_aa: CASSPQMNTEAFF
j_call: TRBJ2-7; v_call: TRBV30; cdr3_length: 13; d_call: TRBD2; clone_size: once; cdr3_nt: TGTGCCTGGAGTCTAGGCCTAGCGGACGAGCAGTACTTC; cdr3_aa: CAWSLGLADEQYF
j_call: TRBJ2-5; v_call: TRBV5-4; cdr3_length: 14; d_call: NA; clone_size: NA; cdr3_nt: TGTGCCAGCAGCTTTGGGGGGCCGGTAGAGACCCAGTACTTC; cdr3_aa: CASSFGGPVETQYF
j_call: TRBJ2-1; v_call: TRBV5-1; cdr3_length: 16; d_call: TRBD1; clone_size: NA; cdr3_nt: TGCGCCAGCAGCCCCGAAGGGACAGGGGGATTCAATGAGCAGTTCTTC; cdr3_aa: CASSPEGTGGFNEQFF
j_call: TRBJ2-7; v_call: TRBV6-4; cdr3_length: 17; d_call: TRBD2; clone_size: NA; cdr3_nt: TGTGCCACACGCCTGGGTGGCGGGAGTCCCCAATCCTACGAGCAGTACTTC; cdr3_aa: CATRLGGGSPQSYEQYF
j_call: TRBJ2-2; v_call: TRBV6-6; cdr3_length: 16; d_call: NA; clone_size: NA; cdr3_nt: TGTGCCAGCAGCACAGGGTCCCGGAGGGACACCGGGGAGCTGTTTTTT; cdr3_aa: CASSTGSRRDTGELFF
j_call: TRBJ2-7; v_call: TRBV11-2; cdr3_length: 14; d_call: NA; clone_size: once; cdr3_nt: TGTGCCAGCAGCACAGTGGGGGTGGTAGTGGCGCAGTACTTC; cdr3_aa: CASSTVGVVVAQYF
j_call: TRBJ1-6; v_call: TRBV27; cdr3_length: 15; d_call: TRBD1; clone_size: once; cdr3_nt: TGTGCCAGCAGTAGGGACAGGGTTTATAATTCACCCCTCCACTTT; cdr3_aa: CASSRDRVYNSPLHF
j_call: TRBJ2-3; v_call: TRBV4-2; cdr3_length: 17; d_call: NA; clone_size: NA; cdr3_nt: TGTGCCAGCAGCCAGGACGGGACCCACGGGGTTGCAGATACGCAGTATTTT; cdr3_aa: CASSQDGTHGVADTQYF
j_call: TRBJ1-6; v_call: TRBV5-8; cdr3_length: 11; d_call: NA; clone_size: NA; cdr3_nt: TGTGCCAGCAACCTGCTGGCGGCCCTCCACTTT; cdr3_aa: CASNLLAALHF
j_call: TRBJ2-7; v_call: TRBV5-6; cdr3_length: 14; d_call: NA; clone_size: NA; cdr3_nt: TGTGCCAGCAGCTTGGGGCAGGGACCCTACGAGCAGTACTTC; cdr3_aa: CASSLGQGPYEQYF
j_call: TRBJ2-3; v_call: TRBV7-9; cdr3_length: 15; d_call: NA; clone_size: NA; cdr3_nt: TGTGCCAGCAGCTTAGGGTCGACGGGCACAGATACGCAGTATTTT; cdr3_aa: CASSLGSTGTDTQYF
j_call: TRBJ2-3; v_call: TRBV4-3; cdr3_length: 15; d_call: NA; clone_size: NA; cdr3_nt: TGCGCCAGCAGCCAAGACGCGTCTAGCACAGATACGCAGTATTTT; cdr3_aa: CASSQDASSTDTQYF
j_call: TRBJ1-2; v_call: TRBV6-1; cdr3_length: 14; d_call: NA; clone_size: NA; cdr3_nt: TGTGCCAGCAGATATGAACAGGGTATCTATGGCTACACCTTC; cdr3_aa: CASRYEQGIYGYTF
j_call: TRBJ2-3; v_call: TRBV5-1; cdr3_length: 16; d_call: TRBD2; clone_size: NA; cdr3_nt: TGCGCCAGCATCCTAGGGACTAGCGGGGGAACAGATACGCAGTATTTT; cdr3_aa: CASILGTSGGTDTQYF
j_call: TRBJ2-5; v_call: TRBV11-3; cdr3_length: 13; d_call: NA; clone_size: NA; cdr3_nt: TGTGCCAGCAGCTTGGGGTTTTTAGAGACCCAGTACTTC; cdr3_aa: CASSLGFLETQYF
j_call: TRBJ1-6; v_call: TRBV4-3; cdr3_length: 13; d_call: NA; clone_size: NA; cdr3_nt: TGCGCCAGCAGCCAAGAAACACTGTCACCCCTCCACTTT; cdr3_aa: CASSQETLSPLHF
j_call: TRBJ1-1; v_call: TRBV19; cdr3_length: 14; d_call: NA; clone_size: NA; cdr3_nt: TGTGCCAGTAGTAGACCCTCGGGTGGCACTGAAGCTTTCTTT; cdr3_aa: CASSRPSGGTEAFF
j_call: TRBJ1-2; v_call: TRBV4-2; cdr3_length: 16; d_call: NA; clone_size: NA; cdr3_nt: TGTGCCAGCAGCCAAGCTATTTTGATGACAACAGTCGGCTACACCTTC; cdr3_aa: CASSQAILMTTVGYTF
j_call: TRBJ1-2; v_call: TRBV10-3; cdr3_length: 12; d_call: NA; clone_size: NA; cdr3_nt: TGTGCCATCAGTCCCGGGGGTCAAGGCTACACCTTC; cdr3_aa: CAISPGGQGYTF
j_call: TRBJ2-1; v_call: TRBV6-5; cdr3_length: 14; d_call: NA; clone_size: NA; cdr3_nt: TGTGCCAGCAGCCTACTCGAGGGGGGCACTGAGCAGTTCTTC; cdr3_aa: CASSLLEGGTEQFF
j_call: TRBJ1-4; v_call: TRBV2; cdr3_length: 14; d_call: TRBD1; clone_size: NA; cdr3_nt: TGTGCCAGCAGGTCAGGGGGACTTAATGAAAAACTGTTTTTT; cdr3_aa: CASRSGGLNEKLFF
j_call: TRBJ1-2; v_call: TRBV30; cdr3_length: 12; d_call: NA; clone_size: NA; cdr3_nt: TGTGCCTGGTCTGGGACTGGCTATGGCTACACCTTC; cdr3_aa: CAWSGTGYGYTF
j_call: TRBJ2-3; v_call: TRBV29-1; cdr3_length: 13; d_call: NA; clone_size: NA; cdr3_nt: TGCAGCGTTGATTCAGCCTTTACAGATACGCAGTATTTT; cdr3_aa: CSVDSAFTDTQYF
j_call: TRBJ1-5; v_call: TRBV11-2; cdr3_length: 14; d_call: TRBD1; clone_size: once; cdr3_nt: TGTGCCAGCAGCAGGGACAGGAGGGATCAGCCCCAGCATTTT; cdr3_aa: CASSRDRRDQPQHF
j_call: TRBJ1-1; v_call: TRBV18; cdr3_length: 14; d_call: TRBD1; clone_size: NA; cdr3_nt: TGTGCCAGCTCACCTTTGGGACAGAGTAGTGAAGCTTTCTTT; cdr3_aa: CASSPLGQSSEAFF
j_call: TRBJ2-7; v_call: TRBV6-5; cdr3_length: 15; d_call: NA; clone_size: NA; cdr3_nt: TGTGCCAGCAGTTACTCACCCCGGGCCTACTACGAGCAGTACTTC; cdr3_aa: CASSYSPRAYYEQYF
j_call: TRBJ1-2; v_call: TRBV10-3; cdr3_length: 15; d_call: NA; clone_size: NA; cdr3_nt: TGTGCCATCAGTGCACAGGCGGGAGAAAACTATGGCTACACCTTC; cdr3_aa: CAISAQAGENYGYTF
j_call: TRBJ2-2; v_call: TRBV10-3; cdr3_length: 13; d_call: NA; clone_size: NA; cdr3_nt: TGTGCCATCACCAAGGGAGACGCCGGGGAGCTGTTTTTT; cdr3_aa: CAITKGDAGELFF
j_call: TRBJ2-1; v_call: TRBV5-4; cdr3_length: 16; d_call: TRBD2; clone_size: NA; cdr3_nt: TGTGCCAGCAGCTTGGTTGTGGGAGGGCCGTACAATGAGCAGTTCTTC; cdr3_aa: CASSLVVGGPYNEQFF
j_call: TRBJ1-2; v_call: TRBV11-1; cdr3_length: 15; d_call: NA; clone_size: NA; cdr3_nt: TGTGCCAGCAGCCCTGACAGCTCGGGGTCCTATGGCTACACCTTC; cdr3_aa: CASSPDSSGSYGYTF
j_call: TRBJ1-4; v_call: TRBV19; cdr3_length: 15; d_call: NA; clone_size: NA; cdr3_nt: TGTGCCAGTAGCAAAAATTGGGGTGTTACTGAAAAACTGTTTTTT; cdr3_aa: CASSKNWGVTEKLFF
j_call: TRBJ1-1; v_call: TRBV2; cdr3_length: 12; d_call: NA; clone_size: NA; cdr3_nt: TGTGCCAGCAAATCGTGGAACACTGAAGCTTTCTTT; cdr3_aa: CASKSWNTEAFF
j_call: TRBJ2-3; v_call: TRBV6-5; cdr3_length: 15; d_call: TRBD2; clone_size: NA; cdr3_nt: TGTGCCAGCAGTTACTACAGCGGGAGGAAAGATACGCAGTATTTT; cdr3_aa: CASSYYSGRKDTQYF
j_call: TRBJ2-7; v_call: TRBV19; cdr3_length: 15; d_call: TRBD2; clone_size: NA; cdr3_nt: TGTGCCAGTAGTATCGGCGGGGGACCCACCTACGAGCAGTACTTC; cdr3_aa: CASSIGGGPTYEQYF
j_call: TRBJ1-2; v_call: TRBV5-1; cdr3_length: 16; d_call: TRBD1; clone_size: NA; cdr3_nt: TGCGCCAGCATGAAGGGGACAGGGAAAAACAACTATGGCTACACCTTC; cdr3_aa: CASMKGTGKNNYGYTF
j_call: TRBJ2-3; v_call: TRBV7-2; cdr3_length: 14; d_call: NA; clone_size: NA; cdr3_nt: TGTGCCAGCAGCCCACCCCCAAGCGCAGATACGCAGTATTTT; cdr3_aa: CASSPPPSADTQYF
j_call: TRBJ1-5; v_call: TRBV28; cdr3_length: 13; d_call: NA; clone_size: NA; cdr3_nt: TGTGCCAGCATGGGGGGTCCGCGTCAGCCCCAGCATTTT; cdr3_aa: CASMGGPRQPQHF
j_call: TRBJ2-3; v_call: TRBV7-9; cdr3_length: 16; d_call: TRBD2; clone_size: NA; cdr3_nt: TGTGCCAGCAGCTCCTCCGGCGGGAGTTGGACAGATACGCAGTATTTT; cdr3_aa: CASSSSGGSWTDTQYF
j_call: TRBJ1-5; v_call: TRBV6-1; cdr3_length: 15; d_call: TRBD1; clone_size: NA; cdr3_nt: TGTGCCAGCACCCGGACAGGCGATAGCAATCAGCCCCAGCATTTT; cdr3_aa: CASTRTGDSNQPQHF
j_call: TRBJ2-1; v_call: TRBV10-3; cdr3_length: 14; d_call: TRBD1; clone_size: NA; cdr3_nt: TGTGCCATCAGTCTGGACAGGGGAGGCAATGAGCAGTTCTTC; cdr3_aa: CAISLDRGGNEQFF
j_call: TRBJ2-7; v_call: TRBV29-1; cdr3_length: 11; d_call: NA; clone_size: NA; cdr3_nt: TGCAGCGCCGCCGGGGCCCACGAGCAGTACTTC; cdr3_aa: CSAAGAHEQYF
j_call: TRBJ1-2; v_call: TRBV28; cdr3_length: 15; d_call: NA; clone_size: NA; cdr3_nt: TGTGCCAGCAGTTTTATCGAGCAAGCCAACTATGGCTACACCTTC; cdr3_aa: CASSFIEQANYGYTF
j_call: TRBJ2-1; v_call: TRBV5-4; cdr3_length: 16; d_call: TRBD2; clone_size: NA; cdr3_nt: TGTGCCAGCAGCAGATCTAGCGGGAAGGCTGGCAATGAGCAGTTCTTC; cdr3_aa: CASSRSSGKAGNEQFF
j_call: TRBJ1-6; v_call: TRBV7-2; cdr3_length: 16; d_call: NA; clone_size: NA; cdr3_nt: TGTGCCAGCAGCTCCCCCGGCACCAGATATAATTCACCCCTCCACTTT; cdr3_aa: CASSSPGTRYNSPLHF
j_call: TRBJ2-5; v_call: TRBV6-1; cdr3_length: 15; d_call: NA; clone_size: NA; cdr3_nt: TGTGCCAGCAAATACAAAGACGGGATCCAAGAGACCCAGTACTTC; cdr3_aa: CASKYKDGIQETQYF
j_call: TRBJ1-2; v_call: TRBV27; cdr3_length: 15; d_call: NA; clone_size: NA; cdr3_nt: TGTGCCAGCAGTTTATCCTCCCCTCGGGGCCATGGCTACACCTTC; cdr3_aa: CASSLSSPRGHGYTF